These 6 T cell receptor beta chains were sequenced from one sample in a study of T cell changes during pregnancy in multiple sclerosis. Some clones are missing from TCRdb's copy, which holds only in-frame ones; the method was immunoSEQ multiplex PCR. The sample records about 30,000 clones, around 90% being singletons. Specimen: CD8+ T cells from peripheral blood mononuclear cells, collected before pregnancy. These receptors originate from a female donor with multiple sclerosis, enrolled in a pregnancy study.

V usage is TRBV21-1 and J usage is TRBJ2-7; TRBD2, the D gene given by the table, was not confirmed from the DNA. TRBV21-1 counts as a pseudogene. This CDR3 spans 17 amino acids. The CDR3 nucleotides read TGTGCCAGCAGCAAAGAAAAGACTAGCGGGCCCCTCTACGAGCAGTACTTC. This sequence encodes CASSKEKTSGPLYEQYF.

CDR3 in DNA: TGTGCCATCGGCGAAGGGACAGGGATGTACAATGAGCAGTTCTTC. It codes for CAIGEGTGMYNEQFF. V gene TRBV10-3 combines with J gene TRBJ2-1; TRBD1 agrees at 9 bases. V dropped 8 bases and J dropped 4; count of bases not matched to a gene: 9. Germline values: CDR1 ENHRY, CDR2 SYGVKD. The CDR3 length is 15 residues.

The V call is TRBV2, the J call TRBJ1-1, with 8 bases aligning to TRBD1. V shed 7 bases and J 4 bases; nucleotides not matched to a gene: 8. Germline CDR1 is SNHLY and CDR2 is FYNNEI. CDR3 length equals 14 residues. The CDR3 sequence: CASTNRGFGTEAFF. In DNA, the CDR3 is TGTGCCAGCACGAACAGGGGGTTCGGCACTGAAGCTTTCTTT.

The rearrangement links TRBV7-6 to TRBJ2-5, with a weak D call TRBD1 (6 bases). Near its end, the DNA agrees better with TRBJ2-7, so the J call may be wrong. The CDR3 has 15 residues. In germline, CDR1 is SGHVS, CDR2 FNYEAQ. The CDR3 loop reads CASSSTQDRYYEQYF. The CDR3, as DNA: TGTGCCAGCAGTTCTACCCAGGACAGATACTACGAGCAGTACTTC.

V usage is TRBV28 and J usage is TRBJ2-7, with 8 bases fitting TRBD1. V lost 3 bases, J lost 3 bases, and 4 bases stayed unmatched. This CDR3 comprises 14 residues. CDR1 MDHEN and CDR2 SYDVKM come from the germline V gene. CDR3 residues: CASSFRGHYYEQYF. CDR3 bases: TGTGCCAGCAGTTTCAGGGGGCACTACTACGAGCAGTACTTC.

This rearrangement joins TRBV5-1 to TRBJ2-7; 9 bases line up with TRBD1. Germline loops: CDR1 SGHRS, CDR2 YFSETQ. The CDR3 sequence is 17 residues long. V lost 0 bases, J lost 2 bases, and 9 bases stayed unmatched. The DNA for the CDR3 is TGCGCCAGCAGCTTGGAATTCACAGGGGGCCCGACCTACGAGCAGTACTTC. This encodes CASSLEFTGGPTYEQYF. Full variable domain (outside the CDR3, taken from reference TRBV5-1 and TRBJ2-7): KAGVTQTPRYLIKTRGQQVTLSCSPISGHRSVSWYQQTPGQGLQFLFEYFSETQRNKGNFPGRFSGRQFSNSRSEMNVSTLELGDSALYLCASSLEFTGGPTYEQYFGPGTRLTVT.